This TCR beta chain was observed in a study of cytomegalovirus exposure and HLA in healthy donors. This clone was seen a few times. The PCR ran on 60 Vbeta and 13 Jbeta primers. Sequencing was performed with immunoSEQ multiplex PCR; in TCRdb, only in-frame clones are kept and a portion is missing. The profile shows approximately 180,000 clones, about four fifths of them singletons. V was pared by 5 bases and J by 4 bases, with 17 bases between. The V gene's germline CDR1 is LGHNA and CDR2 YSLEER. This CDR3 contains 15 residues. The genes are TRBV4-3 and TRBJ1-1; TRBD1 is a possible D gene (5 bases). Material for sequencing was PBMCs. This receptor was taken from a woman aged 18-29 years in good health and CMV-seronegative. The CDR3 DNA is TGCGCCAGCAGCTCCGGTCGGCAGGGAGGCACTGAAGCTTTCTTT. Its translation is CASSSGRQGGTEAFF.